Listed below are T cell receptor beta chains from one sample, sequenced in a study of T cell repertoires in cytomegalovirus infection. TCRdb fed the reads into MiXCR, producing one record per CDR3 protein. The table shows about 110,000 distinct CDR3 sequences, with around 31% occurring only once. Antigens of these TCRs are unknown. Source: CD8+ T cells from cultured PBMCs, taken from culture after CMV antigen stimulation. The receptor source for this set is a human donor in good health (CMV status not recorded). Some clones in this sample may be carry-over from other donors' samples. Both conserved end residues are part of each CDR3. A D gene is named only where the DNA matches it firmly. The size field is filled for only some rows; it gives once, few, many or a size class.

>.|.|TRBV20-1|TRBJ2-1
TGCAGTGCTAGAGATCAGGGCCCCGTTAGTAATGAGCAGTTCTTC
CSARDQGPVSNEQFF
>few|.|TRBV27|TRBJ1-1
TGTGCCAGCAGTCCCCGGCTAGGGGTGAACACTGAAGCTTTCTTT
CASSPRLGVNTEAFF
>few|.|TRBV19|TRBJ1-6
TGTGCCAGTAGTATGACCCGGGACATGGAGAATTCACCCCTCCACTTT
CASSMTRDMENSPLHF
>many|.|TRBV7-2|TRBJ2-5
TGTGCCAGCAGCTCCGGGACTGGGGGGGAGACCCAGTACTTC
CASSSGTGGETQYF
>.|.|TRBV4-1|TRBJ1-1
TGCGCCAGCAGCCCCCAGCTTTACAACACTGAAGCTTTCTTT
CASSPQLYNTEAFF
>.|TRBD2|TRBV19|TRBJ2-1
TGTGCCAGTATAGGACTAGCCTACAATGAGCAGTTCTTC
CASIGLAYNEQFF
>many|.|TRBV7-9|TRBJ2-5
TGTGCCAGCAGCTTGACACCGCAAGAGACCCAGTACTTC
CASSLTPQETQYF
>.|TRBD1|TRBV5-4|TRBJ2-3
TGTGCCAGCAGCTCCCGGGACAGGGGGGTTGATACGCAGTATTTT
CASSSRDRGVDTQYF
>.|.|TRBV6-2/TRBV6-3|TRBJ1-6
TGTGCCAGCAGTTACAGGGGTTATAATTCACCCCTCCACTTT
CASSYRGYNSPLHF
>.|TRBD2|TRBV7-4|TRBJ2-1
TGTGCCAGCAGCTTAGCCGCTAGCGGGGTTTTCTACGCCTACAATGAGCAGTTCTTC
CASSLAASGVFYAYNEQFF
>few|.|TRBV19|TRBJ1-5
TGTGCCAGTAGTATTGGACAACGGGGCAATCAGCCCCAGCATTTT
CASSIGQRGNQPQHF
>.|.|TRBV7-9|TRBJ1-1
TGTGCCAGCAGCTCCGTGGACGGCATGAACACTGAAGCTTTCTTT
CASSSVDGMNTEAFF
>.|TRBD1|TRBV28|TRBJ2-7
TGTGCCAGCAGTTCCCGTCGGGACAGGGACTACGAGCAGTACTTC
CASSSRRDRDYEQYF
>few|.|TRBV7-9|TRBJ1-2
TGTGCCAGTGGGTCCGGGGGCGGCTACACCTTC
CASGSGGGYTF
>many|.|TRBV4-1|TRBJ1-2
TGCGCCAGCAGCCAAGTAGAGGGGGGCGCCGGGTATGGCTACACCTTC
CASSQVEGGAGYGYTF
>few|TRBD1|TRBV27|TRBJ1-2
TGTGCCAGCAGTTTATCGCGGCGGACAGGGGGCGGGGATGGCTACACCTTC
CASSLSRRTGGGDGYTF
>.|.|TRBV25-1|TRBJ2-3
TGTGTTGCGGCGGGGTCCACAGATACGCAGTATTTT
CVAAGSTDTQYF
>.|.|TRBV7-6|TRBJ2-1
TGTGCCAGCGGCTTAGTGTCGAGCTCCTACAATGAGCAGTTCTTC
CASGLVSSSYNEQFF
>.|.|TRBV11-2|TRBJ2-7
TGTGCCAGCAGCACCTCGATGGCTTACGAGCAGTACTTC
CASSTSMAYEQYF
>few|.|TRBV3-1|TRBJ2-1
TGTGCCAGCAGCCAAGAAGTGGCTCGATCAACCGACAATGAGCAGTTCTTC
CASSQEVARSTDNEQFF
>.|TRBD1|TRBV6-5|TRBJ1-1
TGTGCCAGCAGAAGACAGGGGGCGAACCCCTACACTGAAGCTTTCTTT
CASRRQGANPYTEAFF
>.|.|TRBV3-1|TRBJ2-7
TGTGCCAGCAGACCAAGGACTGACGACGAGCAGTACTTC
CASRPRTDDEQYF
>few|.|TRBV4-1|TRBJ1-1
TGCGCCAGCAGCCAAGATTTCCTTGAGGGGTACACTGAAGCTTTCTTT
CASSQDFLEGYTEAFF
>.|.|TRBV2|TRBJ1-3
TGTGCCAGCAGGCCGGGTATCTCCTCTGGAAACACCATATATTTT
CASRPGISSGNTIYF
>.|TRBD1|TRBV12-3/TRBV12-4|TRBJ2-7
TGTGCCAGCAGTTTAGCCGGGACAGGGGAGAGTTACGAGCAGTACTTC
CASSLAGTGESYEQYF
>few|TRBD1|TRBV27|TRBJ2-3
TGTGCCAGCAGTGCCCACACAGGGGCAGATACGCAGTATTTT
CASSAHTGADTQYF
>.|.|TRBV10-2|TRBJ2-7
TGCGCCAGCAGTGTCGGGGTCTCCTACGAGCAGTACTTC
CASSVGVSYEQYF
>few|TRBD2|TRBV9|TRBJ2-3
TGTGCCAGCAGCGTTTTAGCGGGGGGGCCCGCAGATACGCAGTATTTT
CASSVLAGGPADTQYF
>few|.|TRBV4-1|TRBJ2-7
TGCGCCAGCAGCCAGGAGGGCAGGGCTCAGGAGCAGTACTTC
CASSQEGRAQEQYF
>.|.|TRBV6-5|TRBJ2-7
TGTGCCAGCAGTTACTCCCCCGGGGGCGAGCAGTACTTC
CASSYSPGGEQYF
>.|.|TRBV12-3/TRBV12-4|TRBJ2-7
TGTGCCAGCAGTTTTGGGACCTACAGCTCCGAGCAGTACTTC
CASSFGTYSSEQYF
>.|TRBD2|TRBV7-2|TRBJ2-1
TGTGCCAGCAGCCCGGGACTAGCGGTGGCTGAGCAGTTCTTC
CASSPGLAVAEQFF
>few|.|TRBV3-1|TRBJ1-2
TGTGCCAGCAGCCAAGATGGGGTCGGCTATGGCTACACCTTC
CASSQDGVGYGYTF
>.|.|TRBV28|TRBJ2-3
TGTGCCAGCAGTTCCTCAGGGTCCCCAGATACGCAGTATTTT
CASSSSGSPDTQYF
>few|.|TRBV15|TRBJ2-2
TGTGCCACCAGCAGAGGATGGCCGGGGGGTAGCGGAGGGGGGATAACCGGGGAGCTGTTTTTT
CATSRGWPGGSGGGITGELFF
>few|.|TRBV19|TRBJ1-5
TGTGCCAGTAGTATCAGGGGCGCTAGCAATCAGCCCCAGCATTTT
CASSIRGASNQPQHF
>many|TRBD1|TRBV7-2|TRBJ2-2
TGTGCCAGCAGCCCCCGGACAGGGGGCGACACCGGGGAGCTGTTTTTT
CASSPRTGGDTGELFF